Each of the 29 T cell receptor beta chains below was sequenced from the same sample in a study of blood T cells in healthy people across ages. The use of a sample-barcoded 5' primer and a J-beta primer mix characterized a second PCR of about 7 to 12 cycles. TCRdb passed the 5' RACE reads through MiXCR, listing each CDR3 protein once. The data show 550,000 to 600,000 distinct CDR3 sequences, 27% seen once. Sequencing input: blood. These receptor sequences come from a woman in her 70s in good health.

The V and J genes are TRBV7-9 and TRBJ2-1, with D unclear. The J call may be mistaken, given a closer DNA end match to TRBJ2-7. The germline V gene encodes CDR1 SEHNR and CDR2 FQNEAQ (reference sequence). The CDR3 runs 16 residues. The CDR3 DNA follows: TGTGCCAGCAGCCCTGGACCCGGCCTTTCCTCCTACGAGCAGTACTTC. This encodes CASSPGPGLSSYEQYF.

The V gene is TRBV13, the J gene TRBJ1-2; TRBD1 aligns across 8 bases. The CDR3 length is 17 residues. Germline lookup yields CDR1 PRHDT and CDR2 FYEKMQ (reference sequence). V shed 2 bases and J 2 bases; nucleotides not matched to a gene: 10. The CDR3 is CASSLSGGSYENYGYTF. As DNA, the CDR3 is TGTGCCAGCAGCTTATCAGGGGGCTCATACGAAAACTATGGCTACACCTTC.

V is TRBV4-3 and J is TRBJ2-3; 10 bases are a match to TRBD2. The CDR3 spans 16 residues. The junction had 6 bases not matched to a gene; V was cut back by 0 bases and J by 6 bases. The germline CDR1 and CDR2 sequences are LGHNA and YSLEER. CDR3: CASSQDGAGGPDTQYF. The CDR3 region has the DNA TGCGCCAGCAGCCAAGACGGAGCGGGGGGGCCTGATACGCAGTATTTT.

V usage is TRBV18 and J usage is TRBJ2-5; D is possibly TRBD1 (6 bases). The CDR3 consists of 14 residues. V was shortened by 5 bases and J by 3 bases, with 13 bases between the two germline ends. CDR1 KGHSH and CDR2 LQKENI come from the germline V gene. The CDR3 protein is CASSSGVAKETQYF. DNA for the CDR3: TGTGCCAGCTCATCAGGGGTGGCCAAAGAGACCCAGTACTTC.

The chain has TRBV20-1 and TRBJ2-7; 7 positions agree with TRBD1. Per the germline V gene, CDR1 is DFQATT and CDR2 is SNEGSKA (reference sequence). This CDR3 is built from 15 residues. Trimming cost V 6 bases and J 2 bases; bases outside gene matches: 13. CDR3 region: CSAVQTRTGAYEQYF. The CDR3 nucleotides are TGCAGTGCCGTACAGACACGGACAGGTGCCTACGAGCAGTACTTC.

This chain connects TRBV5-1 to TRBJ2-5; the D is unclear. Judging by the DNA end, TRBJ2-7 fits better; the J call may be wrong. The germline V gene encodes CDR1 SGHRS and CDR2 YFSETQ. CDR3 length: 12 amino acids. The CDR3 DNA reads TGCGCCAGCAGCTTGGGCAACTACGAGCAGTACTTC. It encodes CASSLGNYEQYF.

This clonotype was detected ten times or more. The chain is built from TRBV7-2 and TRBJ2-7; 9 nucleotides match TRBD1. The germline V gene encodes CDR1 SGHTA and CDR2 FQGNSA. The V and J ends lost 5 bases and 2 bases, in that order; junction bases with no gene match: 4. The CDR3 totals 14 residues. CDR3 amino acids: CASSVYRGPYEQYF. CDR3 nucleotides: TGTGCCAGCAGCGTTTACAGGGGGCCCTACGAGCAGTACTTC.

This sequence joins TRBV14 and TRBJ1-3; no clear D gene. Germline loops: CDR1 SGHDN, CDR2 FVKESK. V was clipped by 2 bases and J by 1 base, with 9 bases between them. The CDR3 contains 15 residues. CDR3 DNA: TGTGCCAGCAGCCAACCGGGAGTATCTGGAAACACCATATATTTT. Encoded protein: CASSQPGVSGNTIYF.

V and J are TRBV7-2 and TRBJ1-5; D uncertain. This CDR3 contains 13 residues. Between the trimmed V and J ends, which lost 1 base and 9 bases, there was a span of 10 bases. From germline, CDR1 is SGHTA and CDR2 FQGNSA. CDR3 protein: CASSLVPEGPQHF. CDR3 DNA: TGTGCCAGCAGCTTAGTCCCCGAAGGGCCCCAGCATTTT.

The genes are TRBV29-1 and TRBJ1-1; 8 bases are a match to TRBD1. The CDR3 contains 12 residues. V was clipped by 4 bases and J by 8 bases; unmatched bases: 6. The V gene's germline CDR1 is SQVTM and CDR2 ANQGSEA. CDR3 nucleotide sequence: TGCAGCGTTGGAAGGCAGGGGGCAGAAGCTTTCTTT. Translating gives CSVGRQGAEAFF.

There are a few counts of this clonotype. This chain links TRBV27 with TRBJ1-1; possible D gene TRBD1, 6 bases. The germline V gene has CDR1 MNHEY and CDR2 SMNVEV (reference sequence). The CDR3 is made up of 17 amino acids. The germline V and J ends were trimmed by 5 bases and 3 bases, with 22 bases remaining between them. CDR3 residues: CASSPLRHRGADTEAFF. The CDR3 DNA reads as TGTGCCAGCAGTCCACTCCGCCATAGGGGGGCAGACACTGAAGCTTTCTTT.

A word on this clonotype: The CDR3 does not end in the conserved phenylalanine or tryptophan, so this is likely a read error. This sequence joins TRBV5-6 and TRBJ2-5; TRBD1 might be the D (7 bases). The CDR3 covers 13 residues. Germline V lookup: CDR1 SGHDT, CDR2 YYEEEE. Trimming took 7 bases from V and 0 from J, leaving 10 bases between them. CDR3: CASGGTDQETQYL. The CDR3 DNA reads as TGTGCCAGCGGCGGGACAGACCAAGAGACCCAGTACCTC.

The genes are TRBV2 and TRBJ2-7, with D unclear. The CDR3 is 14 residues long. V was trimmed by 0 bases and J by 6 bases, leaving 12 bases between them. CDR1 is SNHLY and CDR2 is FYNNEI in the germline V gene. The CDR3 sequence: CASSEALLESEQYF. The DNA of the CDR3 is TGTGCCAGCAGTGAAGCGCTTCTGGAGTCCGAGCAGTACTTC.

The chain recombines TRBV14 with TRBJ1-1, with 10 bases that match TRBD1. The CDR3 extends over 15 amino acids. J gave up 4 bases and V 6 bases, and 8 bases lay outside the gene matches. Germline-derived CDR1 and CDR2 are SGHDN and FVKESK. The CDR3 reads CASSTSRQGATEAFF. The DNA for the CDR3 is TGTGCCAGCAGTACAAGCCGACAGGGGGCCACTGAAGCTTTCTTT.

This sequence joins TRBV2 and TRBJ2-1, with D unresolved. This CDR3 region has 16 residues. Germline CDR1 SNHLY, CDR2 FYNNEI. The V end lost 0 bases, the J end lost 7 bases, and 16 bases lay between the germline ends. CDR3 nucleotides: TGTGCCAGCAGTGAAGCTTACCCGTTATCGGGTAATGAGCAGTTCTTC. Translated, it gives CASSEAYPLSGNEQFF.

The chain is built from TRBV20-1 and TRBJ1-1; 8 nucleotides align to TRBD1. V was clipped by 5 bases and J by 10 bases; unmatched bases: 12. Germline V gives CDR1 DFQATT, CDR2 SNEGSKA (reference sequence). The CDR3 has 13 amino acids. CDR3 sequence: CSAGNQQGVGAFF. The DNA of the CDR3 is TGCAGTGCTGGAAACCAACAGGGGGTTGGAGCTTTCTTT.

Only a few counts were recorded for this clonotype. The chain carries TRBV20-1 and TRBJ1-2; D not resolved. There are 14 residues in the CDR3. CDR1 is DFQATT, CDR2 SNEGSKA, per germline (reference sequence). Trimming pared 0 bases from V and 8 bases from J, leaving 16 bases between. CDR3 DNA: TGCAGTGCTAGAGAGTCAGGAGCAGGCCCGGGCTACACCTTC. Translating gives CSARESGAGPGYTF.

The genes are TRBV4-3 and TRBJ1-3; no definite D call. CDR3 length equals 17 residues. Germline V gene data show CDR1 as LGHNA and CDR2 as YSLEER. V lost 4 bases and J lost 2, with 18 bases in between. CDR3 coding DNA: TGCGCCAGCAGCCCCGGTCGGACGAGGAGAACTGGAAACACCATATATTTT. This gives the protein CASSPGRTRRTGNTIYF.

V is TRBV3-1 and J is TRBJ1-4; tentative D call: TRBD1 (5 bases). The CDR3 has 16 amino acids. Germline CDR1 and CDR2: LGHDT and YNNKEL (reference sequence). Between the trimmed V and J ends, which lost 4 bases and 4 bases, there was a span of 16 bases. CDR3 nucleotide sequence: TGTGCCAGCAGCCCCGCCTCGGGACGACTTAATGAAAAACTGTTTTTT. This translates into CASSPASGRLNEKLFF.

To note about this clonotype: One base away lies a much larger clone, so this may be a sequencing read error. The rearrangement joins TRBV20-1 to TRBJ1-4; D is unresolved. The V gene lost 0 bases and the J gene lost 8 bases, with 4 bases spanning the gap. The CDR3 sequence is 11 residues long. CDR1 and CDR2 (germline): DFQATT, SNEGSKA (reference sequence). In nucleotides, the CDR3 is TGCAGTGCTAGAGATCCGGAAAAACTGTTTTTT. This encodes CSARDPEKLFF.

This chain joins TRBV4-1 and TRBJ2-5, with no clear D. Germline CDR1 reads MGHRA; CDR2 reads YSYEKL. V was clipped by 1 base and J by 0 bases, with 12 bases between them. This CDR3 has 16 residues. CDR3 nucleotide sequence: TGCGCCAGCAGCCAAGCCCTGCGGCCGTACCAAGAGACCCAGTACTTC. Its translation: CASSQALRPYQETQYF.

The genes are TRBV12-3 or TRBV12-4 and TRBJ1-4; weak D call: TRBD1 (6 bases). The CDR3 totals 12 residues. V was pared by 7 bases and J by 7 bases, with 10 bases between. The CDR3 DNA is TGTGCCAGCATGGGGGGCAGTGAAAAACTGTTTTTT. Its protein product is CASMGGSEKLFF.

V is TRBV6-6 and J is TRBJ1-3; maybe TRBD1 (6 bases). This CDR3 comprises 13 residues. Deletions cut 11 bases from V and 4 bases from J, with 15 bases between. Germline V CDR1 and CDR2: MNHNY, SVGAGI (reference sequence). The CDR3 nucleotides read TGTGCCTGTGGTGGGGGGCCGGGAAACACCATATATTTT. As protein: CACGGGPGNTIYF.

This clonotype was observed a handful of times. A junction boundary mismatches the germline segment, possibly from a read error. The V and J genes are TRBV29-1 and TRBJ1-1; TRBD1 matches 10 bases. The V gene's germline CDR1 is SQVTM and CDR2 ANQGSEA. The CDR3 extends over 14 amino acids. CDR3: CSVELTGQGTEAFF. In DNA, the CDR3 is TGCAGCGTCGAGCTTACGGGACAGGGGACTGAAGCCTTCTTT.

J is TRBJ2-7 and V is TRBV4-2; D is perhaps TRBD1 or TRBD2 (6 bases each). The CDR3 runs to 17 residues. Looked up from germline, CDR1 is LGHNA and CDR2 is YNFKEQ. V lost 1 base and J lost 0, with 16 bases in between. For the CDR3, the DNA is TGTGCCAGCAGCCAAGTCAAGAGGGGGGTAAGCTCCTACGAGCAGTACTTC. It encodes CASSQVKRGVSSYEQYF.

This clonotype was counted a few times. CDR3 protein: CASSEGHFSSYEQYF. CDR3 coding DNA: TGTGCCAGCAGTGAAGGACATTTTAGCTCCTACGAGCAGTACTTC. This sequence joins TRBV6-1 and TRBJ2-7; D unresolved. Germline assignment: CDR1 MNHNS and CDR2 SASEGT. The CDR3 length is 15 residues. The V and J ends lost 1 base and 0 bases respectively, with 10 bases between them.

The chain couples TRBV7-9 to TRBJ2-2; tentatively, D is TRBD2 (6 bases). CDR1 is SEHNR and CDR2 is FQNEAQ in the germline V gene (reference sequence). Trimming shortened V by 2 bases and J by 2 bases, and 12 bases separated the two germline ends. The CDR3 consists of 16 residues. The CDR3 is CASSLKGLVNTGELFF. CDR3 DNA sequence: TGTGCCAGCAGCTTAAAGGGACTGGTTAACACCGGGGAGCTGTTTTTT.

The chain combines TRBV5-1 with TRBJ1-2; 9 bases map to TRBD1. The V gene end was trimmed by 4 bases and the J gene end by 10 bases; junction bases not matched to a gene: 8. The length of the CDR3 is 13 residues. The germline CDR1 and CDR2 sequences are SGHRS and YFSETQ. Written as DNA, the CDR3 is TGCGCCAGCAGCCCCGGGACAGGGCCGCTCTACACCTTC. Translated, it gives CASSPGTGPLYTF.

The V and J genes are TRBV29-1 and TRBJ2-5; the D gene is possibly TRBD1 (7 bases). CDR1 SQVTM and CDR2 ANQGSEA come from the germline V gene. V lost 5 bases and J 4 bases, leaving 17 bases between the germline ends. The CDR3 is made up of 14 amino acids. In DNA form, the CDR3 reads TGCAGCGTTCCTAGTGTCCAGGGGGGAGAGACCCAGTACTTC. Its protein product is CSVPSVQGGETQYF.